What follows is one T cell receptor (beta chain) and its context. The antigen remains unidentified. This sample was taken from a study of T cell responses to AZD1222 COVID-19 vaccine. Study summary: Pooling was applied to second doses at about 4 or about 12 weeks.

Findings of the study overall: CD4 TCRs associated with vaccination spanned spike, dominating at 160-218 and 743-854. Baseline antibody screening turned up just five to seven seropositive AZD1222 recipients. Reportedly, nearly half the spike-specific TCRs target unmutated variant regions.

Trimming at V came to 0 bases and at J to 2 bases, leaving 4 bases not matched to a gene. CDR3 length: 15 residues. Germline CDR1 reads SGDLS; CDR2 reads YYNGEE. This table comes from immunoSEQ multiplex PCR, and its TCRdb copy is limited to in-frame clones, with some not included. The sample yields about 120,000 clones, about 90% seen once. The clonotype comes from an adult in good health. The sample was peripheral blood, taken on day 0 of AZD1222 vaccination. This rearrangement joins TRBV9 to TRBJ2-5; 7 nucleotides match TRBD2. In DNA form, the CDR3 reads TGTGCCAGCAGCGTAGCCGGACTAGTACAAGAGACCCAGTACTTC. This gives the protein CASSVAGLVQETQYF.